This T cell receptor beta chain emerged from a study of blood T cells in healthy people across ages. General observations from the study: Measured against age, TCR beta diversity per million T cells decreased in a roughly linear manner.

The length of the CDR3 is 14 residues. V was pared by 5 bases and J by 8 bases, with 6 bases of the junction left unmatched. Peripheral blood, about 9.8 milliliters per donor, was collected. Sample-barcoded 5' priming and a J-beta primer mix drove a second PCR of roughly 7 to 11 cycles. Each cDNA molecule received a tag from a template-switch adaptor that had 12 random nucleotides. One entry per CDR3 protein, called by TCRdb with MiXCR from the 5' RACE reads. Of 1.4 million or so distinct CDR3 sequences listed, approximately 43% are singletons. With regard to this clonotype: As yet, its antigen is unknown.

J is TRBJ1-4 and V is TRBV12-3 or TRBV12-4; 9 positions agree with TRBD1. The sample was blood. This TCR derives from a woman aged 18-30 years in good health. Written as DNA, the CDR3 is TGTGCCAGCAGTGTCGGGACAGGGTCGGAAAAACTGTTTTTT. Protein: CASSVGTGSEKLFF.